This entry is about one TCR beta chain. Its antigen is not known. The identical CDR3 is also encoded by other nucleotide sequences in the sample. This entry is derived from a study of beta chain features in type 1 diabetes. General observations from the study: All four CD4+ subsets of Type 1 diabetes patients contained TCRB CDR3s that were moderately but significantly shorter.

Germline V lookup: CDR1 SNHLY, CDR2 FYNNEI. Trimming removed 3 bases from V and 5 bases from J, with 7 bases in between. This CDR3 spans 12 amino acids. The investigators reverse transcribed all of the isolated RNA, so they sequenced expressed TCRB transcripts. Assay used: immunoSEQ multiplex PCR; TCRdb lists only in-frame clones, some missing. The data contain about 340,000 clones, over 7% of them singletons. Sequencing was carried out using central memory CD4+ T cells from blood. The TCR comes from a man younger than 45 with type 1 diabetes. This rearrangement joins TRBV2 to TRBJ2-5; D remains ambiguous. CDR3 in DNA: TGTGCCAGCAGTGATAGCAGGGAGACCCAGTACTTC. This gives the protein CASSDSRETQYF.